This T cell receptor (beta chain) came from a study of blood T cell repertoires in COVID-19. Data came from immunoSEQ multiplex PCR; TCRdb stores just in-frame clones and leaves some out. The sample comprises fewer than 200,000 clones, 88% of which are singletons, and roughly 24% rests with the top ten. This clone was observed a handful of times. The CDR3 contains 15 residues. Germline V gene data show CDR1 as ENHRY and CDR2 as SYGVKD. J gave up 0 bases and V 10 bases, and 9 bases lay outside the gene matches. The sequenced sample was peripheral blood. The chain couples TRBV10-3 to TRBJ1-3; 7 bases are a match to TRBD1. This clonotype was obtained from a man aged 55 to 69 with acute or convalescent COVID-19. The CDR3 DNA reads as TGTGCCACCTATGGACAGGTCCTCTCTGGAAACACCATATATTTT. Translating it yields CATYGQVLSGNTIYF.